This T cell receptor beta chain appears in the sequencing data of a study of HIV-infected patients and healthy controls. There are 13 residues in the CDR3. Trimming removed 3 bases at V and 5 bases at J, with 14 bases between. CDR1 and CDR2 from the germline V gene are DFQATT and SNEGSKA (reference sequence). By share of the sample, this clonotype is medium-sized. In a library made to pick up alpha chains, this beta chain is a stray read with a size that means little. Roughly three months, about 14 weeks, into antiretroviral therapy, follow-up blood was collected. All unsorted peripheral T cells were captured because whole blood was used without fractionation. Reverse transcription used approximately 500 ng RNA and constant-region primers for alpha and beta. Alpha and beta chain libraries were made separately by chain-specific third strand synthesis with multiplexing indices. TCRdb independently ran MiXCR on the 5' RACE reads; one entry per CDR3 protein. The sample lists around 8,000 distinct CDR3 sequences; roughly 6.2% were seen once.

This material consisted of blood, taken during antiretroviral therapy. This clonotype was obtained from an adult with HIV infection. V gene TRBV20-1 combines with J gene TRBJ2-7; weak D call: TRBD2 (6 bases). CDR3 loop: CSASRDSPNEQYF. The CDR3 DNA sequence: TGCAGTGCTAGTCGGGACTCCCCCAACGAGCAGTACTTC.